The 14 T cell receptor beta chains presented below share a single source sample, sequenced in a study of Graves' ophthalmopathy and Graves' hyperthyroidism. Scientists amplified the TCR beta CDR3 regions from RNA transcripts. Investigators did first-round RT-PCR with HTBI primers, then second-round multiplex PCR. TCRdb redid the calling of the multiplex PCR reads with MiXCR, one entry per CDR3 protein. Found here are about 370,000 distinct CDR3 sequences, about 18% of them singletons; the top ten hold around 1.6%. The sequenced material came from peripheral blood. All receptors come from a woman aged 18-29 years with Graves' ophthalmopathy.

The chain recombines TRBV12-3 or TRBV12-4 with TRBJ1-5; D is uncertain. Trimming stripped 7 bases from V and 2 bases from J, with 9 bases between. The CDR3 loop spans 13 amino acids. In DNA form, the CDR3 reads TGTGCCAGCACCCCAAAGGGCAATCAGCCCCAGCATTTT. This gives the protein CASTPKGNQPQHF.

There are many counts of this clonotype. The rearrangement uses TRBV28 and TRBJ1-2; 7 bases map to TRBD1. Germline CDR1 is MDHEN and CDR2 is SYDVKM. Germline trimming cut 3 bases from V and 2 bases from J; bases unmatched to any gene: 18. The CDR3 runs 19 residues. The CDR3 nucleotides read TGTGCCAGCAGTTTGCCCCAGGGGACAGTCGCCCTCTTGAACTATGGCTACACCTTC. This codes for CASSLPQGTVALLNYGYTF.

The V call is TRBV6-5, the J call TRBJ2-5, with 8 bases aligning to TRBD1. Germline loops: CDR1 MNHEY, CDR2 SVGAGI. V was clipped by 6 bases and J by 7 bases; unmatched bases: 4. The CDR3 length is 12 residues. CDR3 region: CASRTGTGTQYF. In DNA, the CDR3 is TGTGCCAGCAGGACCGGGACAGGGACCCAGTACTTC.

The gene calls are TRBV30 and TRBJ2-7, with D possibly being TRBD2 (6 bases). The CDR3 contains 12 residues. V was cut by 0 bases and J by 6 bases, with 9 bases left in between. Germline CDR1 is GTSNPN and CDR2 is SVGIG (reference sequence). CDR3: CAWSVLGGEQYF. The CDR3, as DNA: TGTGCCTGGAGTGTACTGGGAGGCGAGCAGTACTTC.

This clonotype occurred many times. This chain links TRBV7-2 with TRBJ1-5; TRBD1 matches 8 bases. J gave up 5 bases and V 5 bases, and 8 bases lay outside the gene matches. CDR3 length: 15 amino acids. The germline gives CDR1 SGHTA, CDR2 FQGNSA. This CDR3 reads CASSRRTGRDQPQHF. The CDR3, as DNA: TGTGCCAGCAGCCGACGGACAGGGAGGGATCAGCCCCAGCATTTT.

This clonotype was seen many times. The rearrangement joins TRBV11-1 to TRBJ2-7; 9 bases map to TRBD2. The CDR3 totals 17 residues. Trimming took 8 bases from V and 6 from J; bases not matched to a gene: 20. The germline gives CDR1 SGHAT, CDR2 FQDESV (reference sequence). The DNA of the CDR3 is TGTGCCAGCCTCGGGGCCCCGGGGGCTAGCGGGATGAGCGAGCAGTACTTC. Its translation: CASLGAPGASGMSEQYF.

CDR3 sequence reads: CASSESTQGYEQYF. CDR3 sequence (DNA): TGTGCCAGCAGTGAATCCACACAGGGTTACGAGCAGTACTTC. The V call is TRBV6-1, the J call TRBJ2-7, with D perhaps matching TRBD1 (6 bases). This CDR3 contains 14 residues. Germline loops: CDR1 MNHNS, CDR2 SASEGT. V was trimmed by 2 bases and J by 4 bases, leaving 12 bases between them.

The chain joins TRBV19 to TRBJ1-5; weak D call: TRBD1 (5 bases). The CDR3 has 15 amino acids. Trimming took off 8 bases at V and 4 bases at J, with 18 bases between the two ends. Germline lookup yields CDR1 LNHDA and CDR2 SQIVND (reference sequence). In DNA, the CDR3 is TGTGCCAGTTCAAGGGGACCTGGATGGAATCAGCCCCAGCATTTT. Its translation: CASSRGPGWNQPQHF. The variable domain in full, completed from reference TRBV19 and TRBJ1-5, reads DGGITQSPKYLFRKEGQNVTLSCEQNLNHDAMYWYRQDPGQGLRLIYYSQIVNDFQKGDIAEGYSVSREKKESFPLTVTSAQKNPTAFYLCASSRGPGWNQPQHFGDGTRLSIL.

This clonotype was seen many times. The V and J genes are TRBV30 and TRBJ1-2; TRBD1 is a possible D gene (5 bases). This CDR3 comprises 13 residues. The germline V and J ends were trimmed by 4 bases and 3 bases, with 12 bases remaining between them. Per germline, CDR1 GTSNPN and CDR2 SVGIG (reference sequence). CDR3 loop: CAWITTGDYGYTF. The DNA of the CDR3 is TGTGCCTGGATAACTACGGGGGACTATGGCTACACCTTC.

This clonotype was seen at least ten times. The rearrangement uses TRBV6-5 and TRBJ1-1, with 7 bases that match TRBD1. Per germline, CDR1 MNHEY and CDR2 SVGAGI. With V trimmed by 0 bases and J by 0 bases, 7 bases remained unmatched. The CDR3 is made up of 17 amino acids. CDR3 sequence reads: CASSYSRDSGVNTEAFF. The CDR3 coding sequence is TGTGCCAGCAGTTACTCCCGGGACAGCGGTGTGAACACTGAAGCTTTCTTT.

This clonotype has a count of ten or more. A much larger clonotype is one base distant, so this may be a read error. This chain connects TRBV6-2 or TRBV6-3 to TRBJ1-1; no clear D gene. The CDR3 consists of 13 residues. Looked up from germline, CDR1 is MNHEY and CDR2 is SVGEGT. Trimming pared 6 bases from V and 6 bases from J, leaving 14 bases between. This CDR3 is CASSPSGRPEAFF. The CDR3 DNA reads TGTGCCAGCAGCCCCAGCGGAAGGCCTGAAGCTTTCTTT.

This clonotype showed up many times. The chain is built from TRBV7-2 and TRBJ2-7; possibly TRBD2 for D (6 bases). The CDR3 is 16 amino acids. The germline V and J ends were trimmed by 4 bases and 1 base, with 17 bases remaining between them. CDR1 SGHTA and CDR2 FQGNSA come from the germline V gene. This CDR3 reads CASSSRLGSVSYEQYF. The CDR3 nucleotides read TGTGCCAGCAGCTCCCGACTAGGGAGTGTTTCCTACGAGCAGTACTTC.

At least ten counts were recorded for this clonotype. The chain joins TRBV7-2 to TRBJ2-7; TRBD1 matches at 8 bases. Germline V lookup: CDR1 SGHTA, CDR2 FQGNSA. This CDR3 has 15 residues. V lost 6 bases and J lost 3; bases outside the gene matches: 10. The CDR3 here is CASSRGQGRGYEQYF. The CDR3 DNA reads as TGTGCCAGCAGTCGAGGACAGGGACGAGGCTACGAGCAGTACTTC.

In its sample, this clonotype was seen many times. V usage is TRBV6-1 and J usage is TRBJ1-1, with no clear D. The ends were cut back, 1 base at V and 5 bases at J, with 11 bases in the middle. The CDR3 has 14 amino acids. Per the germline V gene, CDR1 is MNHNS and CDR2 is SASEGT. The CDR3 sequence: CASSEVRWGTEAFF. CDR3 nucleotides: TGTGCCAGCAGTGAAGTTCGATGGGGAACTGAAGCTTTCTTT.